Here is one T cell receptor (beta chain) with its context. Its specificity is unknown. The assay was immunoSEQ multiplex PCR, and TCRdb's table has in-frame clones only and misses some. Here the sample spans under 70,000 clones, approximately 87% being singletons. Healthy donors had no documented immune events, such as infections, while sampled. V shed 3 bases, J shed 0 bases, and the junction held 11 bases outside the gene matches. Looked up from germline, CDR1 is KGHSH and CDR2 is LQKENI. This CDR3 has 19 amino acids. The data originate from a study of identifying expanded T cells in peripheral blood. Broader study findings: Clone count variance between approximately 2-week samples rose with total template count. Over approximately two and four weeks, about 16 and 20 clones changed, versus around 1.2 between replicates.

This chain joins TRBV18 and TRBJ1-6, with TRBD1 matching over 7 bases. This TCR was recovered from a person between 18 and 75 years old in good health. What was sequenced was blood. In nucleotides, the CDR3 is TGTGCCAGCTCACCTTATACCCGGGACAGCCTCTCCTATAATTCACCCCTCCACTTT. Residues: CASSPYTRDSLSYNSPLHF.